A selection of T cell receptor beta chains follows, all from one sample in a study of blood T cell repertoires in COVID-19. Repertoires were generated with immunoSEQ multiplex PCR, while TCRdb's copy carries only in-frame clones and drops some. The sample holds a few hundred thousand clones, approximately 93% seen once. The sample was PBMCs or T cells enriched from blood (not recorded which). These receptors all stem from a middle-aged woman who had been exposed to COVID-19. Each CDR3 is given with its conserved first and last residue. D genes are given only for firm matches. Only some rows state a clone size, as once, few, many or a class for expanded clones.

.,TRBJ2-2,13,.,TRBV29-1,CSARDSNTGELFF,TGCAGCGCCCGGGACTCAAACACCGGGGAGCTGTTTTTT
TRBD1,TRBJ2-3,14,.,TRBV7-2,CASSVGQGTDTQYF,TGTGCCAGCAGCGTTGGACAGGGAACAGATACGCAGTATTTT
.,TRBJ2-3,11,once,TRBV12-3/TRBV12-4,CASNEGDTQYF,TGTGCCAGCAACGAGGGAGATACGCAGTATTTT
TRBD1,TRBJ1-6,14,.,TRBV10-1,CASIPQGNNSPLHF,TGCGCCAGCATTCCACAGGGGAATAATTCACCCCTCCACTTT
.,TRBJ1-1,13,.,TRBV6-6,CASRHRRDTEAFF,TGTGCCAGCAGGCACAGGAGGGACACTGAAGCTTTCTTT
TRBD1,TRBJ1-1,15,.,TRBV6-5,CASRFKDRGRAEAFF,TGTGCCAGCCGATTCAAGGACAGGGGGAGAGCTGAAGCTTTCTTT
.,TRBJ1-1,18,.,TRBV5-1,CASSLEQTQGRVNTEAFF,TGCGCCAGCAGCTTGGAGCAAACTCAGGGTAGGGTGAACACTGAAGCTTTCTTT
TRBD2,TRBJ2-1,16,.,TRBV4-1,CASRGLAGPHYNEQFF,TGCGCCAGCAGGGGACTAGCGGGACCCCACTACAATGAGCAGTTCTTC
TRBD1,TRBJ1-2,17,.,TRBV19,CASIASPDRVSLYGYTF,TGTGCCAGTATCGCCTCCCCCGACAGGGTCAGTCTCTATGGCTACACCTTC
TRBD2,TRBJ2-7,15,.,TRBV3-1/TRBV3-2,CASSVNPGLSYEQYF,TGTGCCAGCAGCGTGAACCCGGGACTATCCTACGAGCAGTACTTC
TRBD2,TRBJ2-4,19,.,TRBV3-1/TRBV3-2,CASSQYPGGVGGSKNIQYF,TGTGCCAGCAGCCAGTACCCCGGCGGGGTGGGGGGGTCCAAAAACATTCAGTACTTC
TRBD2,TRBJ2-3,15,.,TRBV5-4,CASSRLLAGVKTQYF,TGTGCCAGCAGTCGATTACTAGCGGGGGTTAAGACGCAGTATTTT
.,TRBJ1-2,15,.,TRBV29-1,CSVGSGGKTNYGYTF,TGCAGCGTCGGGTCGGGGGGGAAAACTAACTATGGCTACACCTTC
.,TRBJ1-4,18,.,TRBV5-8,CASSLVVDTFATNEKLFF,TGTGCCAGCAGCTTGGTAGTAGACACATTTGCAACTAATGAAAAACTGTTTTTT
TRBD1,TRBJ2-1,16,.,TRBV3-1/TRBV3-2,CASSSPGQGTYNEQFF,TGTGCCAGCAGCTCACCGGGACAGGGGACCTACAATGAGCAGTTCTTC
TRBD1,TRBJ2-3,15,.,TRBV29-1,CSAQRRGQSTDTQYF,TGCAGCGCCCAACGTAGGGGACAGAGCACAGATACGCAGTATTTT
TRBD1,TRBJ2-7,17,.,TRBV6-2/TRBV6-3,CASSERRRTGASYEQYF,TGTGCCAGCAGTGAGCGACGACGGACAGGGGCCTCCTACGAGCAGTACTTC
TRBD1,TRBJ1-6,16,few,TRBV5-1,CASSPLPTGDNSPLHF,TGCGCCAGCAGCCCCCTCCCGACAGGGGATAATTCACCCCTCCACTTT